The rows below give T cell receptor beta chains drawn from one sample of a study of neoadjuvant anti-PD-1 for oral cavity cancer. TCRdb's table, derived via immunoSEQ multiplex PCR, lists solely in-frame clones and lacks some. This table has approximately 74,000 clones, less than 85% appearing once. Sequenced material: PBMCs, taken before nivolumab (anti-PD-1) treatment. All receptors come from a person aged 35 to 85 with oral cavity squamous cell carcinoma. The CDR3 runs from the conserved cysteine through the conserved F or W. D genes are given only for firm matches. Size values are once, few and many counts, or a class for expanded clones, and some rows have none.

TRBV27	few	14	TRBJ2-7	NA	CASSPRQVPYEQYF	TGTGCCAGCAGTCCTCGACAGGTTCCCTACGAGCAGTACTTC
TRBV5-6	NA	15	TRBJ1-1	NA	CASSPLWAGNTEAFF	TGTGCCAGCAGCCCACTTTGGGCGGGTAACACTGAAGCTTTCTTT
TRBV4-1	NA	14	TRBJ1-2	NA	CASTLDRSNYGYTF	TGCGCCAGCACCCTGGACAGATCGAACTATGGCTACACCTTC
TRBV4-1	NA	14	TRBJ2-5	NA	CASSPADSQETQYF	TGCGCCAGCAGCCCCGCGGACAGCCAAGAGACCCAGTACTTC
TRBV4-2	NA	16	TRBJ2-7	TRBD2	CASSRGLAADAHEQYF	TGTGCCAGCAGCCGCGGACTAGCGGCAGATGCCCACGAGCAGTACTTC
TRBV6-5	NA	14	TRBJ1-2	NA	CASSYSKGNYGYTF	TGTGCCAGCAGTTACTCGAAAGGGAACTATGGCTACACCTTC
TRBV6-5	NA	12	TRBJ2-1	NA	CASQAGANEQFF	TGTGCCAGCCAAGCAGGGGCCAATGAGCAGTTCTTC
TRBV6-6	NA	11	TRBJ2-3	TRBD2	CVREGQHTQYF	TGTGTACGGGAGGGCCAGCATACGCAGTATTTT
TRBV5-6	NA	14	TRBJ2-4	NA	CASSLGINKNIQYF	TGTGCCAGCAGCTTAGGAATAAACAAAAACATTCAGTACTTC
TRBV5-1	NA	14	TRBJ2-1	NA	CASSLGQDYNEQFF	TGCGCCAGCAGCTTGGGACAGGACTACAATGAGCAGTTCTTC
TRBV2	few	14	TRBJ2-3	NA	CASSDGQSTDTQYF	TGTGCCAGCAGTGACGGCCAATCGACAGATACGCAGTATTTT
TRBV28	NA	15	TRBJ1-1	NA	CASSLVDMRIAEAFF	TGTGCCAGCAGTTTGGTCGACATGAGGATCGCTGAAGCTTTCTTT
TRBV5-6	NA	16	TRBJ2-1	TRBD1	CASSAPRTGLVDEQFF	TGTGCCAGCAGCGCGCCCCGGACAGGGCTAGTAGATGAGCAGTTCTTC
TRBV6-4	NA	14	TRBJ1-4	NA	CASREQASSEKLFF	TGTGCCAGCAGGGAACAGGCTTCAAGTGAAAAACTGTTTTTT
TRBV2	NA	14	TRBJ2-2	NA	CASSVDAGIGELFF	TGTGCCAGCAGCGTAGACGCTGGGATAGGGGAGCTGTTTTTT
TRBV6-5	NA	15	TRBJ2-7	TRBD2	CASSQGGSGKREQYF	TGTGCCAGCAGTCAGGGAGGTAGCGGGAAAAGAGAGCAGTACTTC
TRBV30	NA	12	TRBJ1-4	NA	CAWSEENEKLFF	TGTGCCTGGAGTGAGGAGAATGAAAAACTGTTTTTT
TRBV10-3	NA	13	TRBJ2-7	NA	CAISSADKYEQYF	TGTGCCATCAGTTCGGCAGACAAATACGAGCAGTACTTC
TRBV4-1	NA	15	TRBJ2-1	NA	CASSQDWRLSDEQFF	TGCGCCAGCAGCCAAGATTGGAGGCTATCGGATGAGCAGTTCTTC
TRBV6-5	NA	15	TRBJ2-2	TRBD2	CATQGLAGRTGELFF	TGTGCCACCCAAGGACTAGCGGGCCGCACCGGGGAGCTGTTTTTT
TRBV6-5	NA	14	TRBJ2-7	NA	CASSYVEGGYEQYF	TGTGCCAGCAGTTACGTGGAGGGGGGCTACGAGCAGTACTTC
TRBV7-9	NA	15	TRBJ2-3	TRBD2	CASSFGTSLTDTQYF	TGTGCCAGCAGCTTCGGGACTAGCCTAACAGATACGCAGTATTTT
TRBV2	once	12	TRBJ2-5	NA	CAGKGSSETQYF	TGTGCCGGCAAAGGGAGTTCAGAGACCCAGTACTTC
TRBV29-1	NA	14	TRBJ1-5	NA	CSVSESGANQPQHF	TGCAGCGTTTCTGAATCAGGGGCCAATCAGCCCCAGCATTTT
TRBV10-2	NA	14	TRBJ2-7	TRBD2	CASGTSGASYEQYF	TGCGCCAGCGGAACTAGCGGGGCCTCCTACGAGCAGTACTTC
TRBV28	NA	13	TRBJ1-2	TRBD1	CASTLTGGYGYTF	TGTGCCAGCACCCTGACAGGGGGCTATGGCTACACCTTC
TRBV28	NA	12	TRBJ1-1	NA	CASRGLNTEAFF	TGTGCCAGCAGGGGTTTGAACACTGAAGCTTTCTTT
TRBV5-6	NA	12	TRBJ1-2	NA	CASNYGAYGYTF	TGTGCCAGCAACTATGGGGCCTATGGCTACACCTTC
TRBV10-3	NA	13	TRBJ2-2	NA	CAISGDGVAELFF	TGTGCCATCAGTGGCGACGGGGTTGCGGAGCTGTTTTTT
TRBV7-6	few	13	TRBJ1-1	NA	CASSPQGRSEAFF	TGTGCCAGCAGCCCCCAGGGGCGATCTGAAGCTTTCTTT
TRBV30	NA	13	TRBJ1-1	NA	CAWEVQTNTEAFF	TGTGCCTGGGAGGTACAGACGAACACTGAAGCTTTCTTT
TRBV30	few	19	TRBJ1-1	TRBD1	CAWSARGSGQGRMGTEAFF	TGTGCCTGGAGTGCCCGGGGGTCTGGACAGGGGCGAATGGGCACTGAAGCTTTCTTT
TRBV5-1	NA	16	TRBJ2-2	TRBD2	CASNPAGGWNTGELFF	TGCGCCAGCAACCCAGCGGGAGGGTGGAACACCGGGGAGCTGTTTTTT